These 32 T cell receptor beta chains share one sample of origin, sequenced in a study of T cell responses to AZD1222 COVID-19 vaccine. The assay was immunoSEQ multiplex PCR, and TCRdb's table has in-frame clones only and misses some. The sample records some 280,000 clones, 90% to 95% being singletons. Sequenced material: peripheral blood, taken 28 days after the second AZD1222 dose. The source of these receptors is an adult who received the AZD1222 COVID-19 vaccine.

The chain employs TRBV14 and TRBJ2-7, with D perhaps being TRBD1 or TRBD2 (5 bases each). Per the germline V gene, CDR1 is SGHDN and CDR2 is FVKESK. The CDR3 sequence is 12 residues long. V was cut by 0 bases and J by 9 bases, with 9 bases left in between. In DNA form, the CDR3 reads TGTGCCAGCAGCCAAGATTTTGGGGGGCAGTACTTC. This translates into CASSQDFGGQYF.

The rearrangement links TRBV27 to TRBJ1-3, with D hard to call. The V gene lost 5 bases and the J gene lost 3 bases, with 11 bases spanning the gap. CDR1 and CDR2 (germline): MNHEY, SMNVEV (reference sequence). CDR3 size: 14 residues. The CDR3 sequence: CASSPEMGGNTIYF. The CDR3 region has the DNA TGTGCCAGCAGTCCCGAAATGGGTGGAAACACCATATATTTT.

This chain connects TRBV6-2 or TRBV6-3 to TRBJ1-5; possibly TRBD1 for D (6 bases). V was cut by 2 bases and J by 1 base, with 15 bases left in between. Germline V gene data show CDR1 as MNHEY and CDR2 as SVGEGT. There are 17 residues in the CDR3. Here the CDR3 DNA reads TGTGCCAGCAGTTACCCCTTAGGAGGGGGAAGCAATCAGCCCCAGCATTTT. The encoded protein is CASSYPLGGGSNQPQHF.

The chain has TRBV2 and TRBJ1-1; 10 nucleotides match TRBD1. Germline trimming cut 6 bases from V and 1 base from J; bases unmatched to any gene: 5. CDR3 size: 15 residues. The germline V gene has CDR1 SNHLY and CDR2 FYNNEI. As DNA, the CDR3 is TGTGCCAGCAGGGCAAGGACAGGGGGGAACACTGAAGCTTTCTTT. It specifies CASRARTGGNTEAFF. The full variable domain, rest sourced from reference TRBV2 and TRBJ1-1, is EPEVTQTPSHQVTQMGQEVILRCVPISNHLYFYWYRQILGQKVEFLVSFYNNEISEKSEIFDDQFSVERPDGSNFTLKIRSTKLEDSAMYFCASRARTGGNTEAFFGQGTRLTVV.

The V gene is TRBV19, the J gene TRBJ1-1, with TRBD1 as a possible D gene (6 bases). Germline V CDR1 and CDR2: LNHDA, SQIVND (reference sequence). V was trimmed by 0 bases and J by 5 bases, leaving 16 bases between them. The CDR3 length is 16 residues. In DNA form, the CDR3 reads TGTGCCAGTAGTATAGATCACCAGGGGCTTAGGACTGAAGCTTTCTTT. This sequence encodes CASSIDHQGLRTEAFF.

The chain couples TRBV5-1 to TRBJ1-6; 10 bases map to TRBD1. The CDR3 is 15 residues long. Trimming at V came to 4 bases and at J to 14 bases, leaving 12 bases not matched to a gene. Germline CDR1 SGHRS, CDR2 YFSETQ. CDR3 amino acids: CASSPLGTGELSLHF. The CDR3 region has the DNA TGCGCCAGCAGCCCCCTCGGGACAGGGGAACTCTCCCTCCACTTT. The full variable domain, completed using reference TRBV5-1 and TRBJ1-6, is KAGVTQTPRYLIKTRGQQVTLSCSPISGHRSVSWYQQTPGQGLQFLFEYFSETQRNKGNFPGRFSGRQFSNSRSEMNVSTLELGDSALYLCASSPLGTGELSLHFGNGTRLTVT.

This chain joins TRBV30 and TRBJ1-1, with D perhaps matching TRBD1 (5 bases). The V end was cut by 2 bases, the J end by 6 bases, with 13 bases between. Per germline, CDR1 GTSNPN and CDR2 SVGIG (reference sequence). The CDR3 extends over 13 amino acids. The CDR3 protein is CAWSRQGGAEAFF. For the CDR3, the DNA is TGTGCCTGGAGTCGTCAGGGAGGAGCTGAAGCTTTCTTT.

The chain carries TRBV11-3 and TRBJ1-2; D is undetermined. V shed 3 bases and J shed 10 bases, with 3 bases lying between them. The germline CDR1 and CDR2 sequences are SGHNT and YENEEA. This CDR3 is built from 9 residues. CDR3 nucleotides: TGTGCCAGCAGCTTTGACTACACCTTC. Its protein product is CASSFDYTF.

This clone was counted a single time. The chain's CDR3 is CASNRMGTSRSYEQYF. In nucleotides, the CDR3 is TGTGCCAGCAACCGGATGGGGACTAGTCGCTCCTACGAGCAGTACTTC. This rearrangement joins TRBV2 to TRBJ2-7; TRBD2 agrees at 8 bases. The V and J ends lost 7 bases and 0 bases, in that order; junction bases with no gene match: 11. The CDR3 is 16 amino acids. Germline V gene data show CDR1 as SNHLY and CDR2 as FYNNEI. The full variable domain, its missing parts supplied by reference TRBV2 and TRBJ2-7, is EPEVTQTPSHQVTQMGQEVILRCVPISNHLYFYWYRQILGQKVEFLVSFYNNEISEKSEIFDDQFSVERPDGSNFTLKIRSTKLEDSAMYFCASNRMGTSRSYEQYFGPGTRLTVT.

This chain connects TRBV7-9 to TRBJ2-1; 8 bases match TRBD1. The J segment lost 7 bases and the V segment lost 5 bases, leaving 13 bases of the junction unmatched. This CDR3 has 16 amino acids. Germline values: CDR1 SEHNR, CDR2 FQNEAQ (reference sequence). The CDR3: CASSVPVGQGFNEQFF. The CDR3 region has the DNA TGTGCCAGCAGCGTCCCGGTAGGACAGGGATTTAATGAGCAGTTCTTC.

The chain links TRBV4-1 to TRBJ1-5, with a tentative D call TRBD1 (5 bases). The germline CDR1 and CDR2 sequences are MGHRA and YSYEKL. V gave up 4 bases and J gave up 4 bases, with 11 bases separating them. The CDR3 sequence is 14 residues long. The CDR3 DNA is TGCGCCAGCAGCCCCGAGAGGGGTAATCAGCCCCAGCATTTT. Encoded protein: CASSPERGNQPQHF.

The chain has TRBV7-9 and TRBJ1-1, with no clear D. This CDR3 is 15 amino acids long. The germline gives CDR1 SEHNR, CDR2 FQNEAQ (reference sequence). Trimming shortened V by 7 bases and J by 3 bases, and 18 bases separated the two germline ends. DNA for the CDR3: TGTGCCAGCACCTCCCCAGAGACGGGTTACACTGAAGCTTTCTTT. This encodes CASTSPETGYTEAFF.

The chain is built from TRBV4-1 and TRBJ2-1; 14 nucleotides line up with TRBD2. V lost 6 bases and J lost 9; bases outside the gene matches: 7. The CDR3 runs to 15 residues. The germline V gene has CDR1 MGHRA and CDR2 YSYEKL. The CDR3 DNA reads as TGCGCCAGCAGACCGACTAGCGGGAGGGCCCGTGAGCAGTTCTTC. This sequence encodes CASRPTSGRAREQFF.

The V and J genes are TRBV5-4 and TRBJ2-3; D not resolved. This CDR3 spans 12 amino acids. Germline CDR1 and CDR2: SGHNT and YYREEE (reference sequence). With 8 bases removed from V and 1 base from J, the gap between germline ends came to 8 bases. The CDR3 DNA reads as TGTGCCAGTTATTCCCGCACAGATACGCAGTATTTT. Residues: CASYSRTDTQYF. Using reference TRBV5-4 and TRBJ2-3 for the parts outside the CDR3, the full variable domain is ETGVTQSPTHLIKTRGQQVTLRCSSQSGHNTVSWYQQALGQGPQFIFQYYREEENGRGNFPPRFSGLQFPNYSSELNVNALELDDSALYLCASYSRTDTQYFGPGTRLTVL.

The CDR3, as DNA: TGCGCCAGCAGCTTGGATCAAGGGAGGGGCTACACCTTC. Protein: CASSLDQGRGYTF. This chain uses TRBV5-1 with TRBJ1-2; D is ambiguous. The CDR3 extends over 13 amino acids. V was clipped by 0 bases and J by 8 bases, with 11 bases between them. Per germline, CDR1 SGHRS and CDR2 YFSETQ.

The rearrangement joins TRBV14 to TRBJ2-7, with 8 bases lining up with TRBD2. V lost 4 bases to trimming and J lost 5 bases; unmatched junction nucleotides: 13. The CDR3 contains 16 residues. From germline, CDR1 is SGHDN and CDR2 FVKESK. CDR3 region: CASSPPLAEPFHEQYF. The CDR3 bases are TGTGCCAGCAGCCCGCCACTAGCGGAACCCTTTCACGAGCAGTACTTC. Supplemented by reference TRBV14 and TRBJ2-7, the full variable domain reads EAGVTQFPSHSVIEKGQTVTLRCDPISGHDNLYWYRRVMGKEIKFLLHFVKESKQDESGMPNNRFLAERTGGTYSTLKVQPAELEDSGVYFCASSPPLAEPFHEQYFGPGTRLTVT.

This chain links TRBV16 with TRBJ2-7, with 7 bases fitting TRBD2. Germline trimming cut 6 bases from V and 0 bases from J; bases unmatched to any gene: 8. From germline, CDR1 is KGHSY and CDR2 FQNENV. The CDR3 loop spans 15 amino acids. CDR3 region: CASSAKTSLSYEQYF. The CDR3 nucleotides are TGTGCCAGCAGTGCGAAGACTAGCCTCTCCTACGAGCAGTACTTC.

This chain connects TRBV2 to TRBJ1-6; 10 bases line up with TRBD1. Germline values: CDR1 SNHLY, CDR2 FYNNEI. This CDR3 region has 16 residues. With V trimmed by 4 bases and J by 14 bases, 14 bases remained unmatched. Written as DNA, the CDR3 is TGTGCCAGCAGTGTACCACCGGGACAGGGGTTCCCCACCCTCCACTTT. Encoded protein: CASSVPPGQGFPTLHF.

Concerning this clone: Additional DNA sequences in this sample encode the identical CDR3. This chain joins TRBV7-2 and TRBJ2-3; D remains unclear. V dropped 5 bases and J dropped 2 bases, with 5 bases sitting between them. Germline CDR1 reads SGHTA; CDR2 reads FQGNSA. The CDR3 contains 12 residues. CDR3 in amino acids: CASSPFTDTQYF. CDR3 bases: TGTGCCAGCAGCCCATTCACAGATACGCAGTATTTT.

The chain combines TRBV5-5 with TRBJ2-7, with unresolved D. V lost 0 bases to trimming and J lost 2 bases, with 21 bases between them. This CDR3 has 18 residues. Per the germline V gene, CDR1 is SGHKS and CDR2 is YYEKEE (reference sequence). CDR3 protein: CASSLVLGLGQVPYEQYF. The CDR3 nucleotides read TGTGCCAGCAGCTTGGTCCTCGGGTTGGGCCAGGTCCCCTACGAGCAGTACTTC.

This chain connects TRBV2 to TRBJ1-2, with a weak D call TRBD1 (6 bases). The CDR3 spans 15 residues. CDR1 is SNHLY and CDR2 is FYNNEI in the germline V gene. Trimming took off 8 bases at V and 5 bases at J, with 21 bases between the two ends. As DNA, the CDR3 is TGTGCCAGCCGACTGAGGGGGGTGGCCAGGTATGGCTACACCTTC. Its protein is CASRLRGVARYGYTF.

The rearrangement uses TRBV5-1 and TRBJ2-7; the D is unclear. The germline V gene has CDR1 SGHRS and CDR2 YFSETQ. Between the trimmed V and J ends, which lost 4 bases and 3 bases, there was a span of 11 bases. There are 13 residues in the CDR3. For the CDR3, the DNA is TGCGCCAGCAGCACCCGACCCAACTACGAGCAGTACTTC. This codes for CASSTRPNYEQYF.

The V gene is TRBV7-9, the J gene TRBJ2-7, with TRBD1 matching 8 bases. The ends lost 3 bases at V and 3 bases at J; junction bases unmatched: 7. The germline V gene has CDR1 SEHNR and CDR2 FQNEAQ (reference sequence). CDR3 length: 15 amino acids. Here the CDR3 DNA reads TGTGCCAGCAGCTTGCCGACAGGGGAAATCTACGAGCAGTACTTC. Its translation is CASSLPTGEIYEQYF.

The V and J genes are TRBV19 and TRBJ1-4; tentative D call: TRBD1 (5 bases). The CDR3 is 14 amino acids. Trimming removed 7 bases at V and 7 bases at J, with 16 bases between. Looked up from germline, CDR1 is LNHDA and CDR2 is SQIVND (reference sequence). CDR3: CASTQGLGLEKLFF. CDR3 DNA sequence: TGTGCCAGTACCCAGGGACTTGGACTTGAAAAACTGTTTTTT.

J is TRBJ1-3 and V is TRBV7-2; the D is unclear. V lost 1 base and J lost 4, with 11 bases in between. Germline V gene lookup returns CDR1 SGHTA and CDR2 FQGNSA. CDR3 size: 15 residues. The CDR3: CASSLVAGSGNTIYF. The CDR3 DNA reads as TGTGCCAGCAGCTTAGTTGCAGGCTCGGGAAACACCATATATTTT.

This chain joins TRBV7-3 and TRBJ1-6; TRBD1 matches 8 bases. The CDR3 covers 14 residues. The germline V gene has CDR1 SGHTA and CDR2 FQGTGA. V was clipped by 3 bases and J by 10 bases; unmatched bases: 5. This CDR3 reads CASSLGTGGSPLHF. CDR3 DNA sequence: TGTGCCAGCAGCTTGGGGACAGGCGGCTCACCCCTCCACTTT.

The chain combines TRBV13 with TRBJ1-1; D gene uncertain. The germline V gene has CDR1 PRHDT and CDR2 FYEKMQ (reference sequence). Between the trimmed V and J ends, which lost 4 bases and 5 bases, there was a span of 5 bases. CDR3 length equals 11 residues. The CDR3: CASSSRTEAFF. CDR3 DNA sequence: TGTGCCAGCAGCTCGAGGACTGAAGCTTTCTTT. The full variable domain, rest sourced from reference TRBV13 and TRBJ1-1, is AAGVIQSPRHLIKEKRETATLKCYPIPRHDTVYWYQQGPGQDPQFLISFYEKMQSDKGSIPDRFSAQQFSDYHSELNMSSLELGDSALYFCASSSRTEAFFGQGTRLTVV.

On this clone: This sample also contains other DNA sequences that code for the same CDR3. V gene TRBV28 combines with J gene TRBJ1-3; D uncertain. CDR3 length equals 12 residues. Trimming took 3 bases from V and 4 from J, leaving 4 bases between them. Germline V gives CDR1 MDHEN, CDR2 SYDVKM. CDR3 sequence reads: CASSFRGNTIYF. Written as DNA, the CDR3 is TGTGCCAGCAGTTTTCGGGGAAACACCATATATTTT.

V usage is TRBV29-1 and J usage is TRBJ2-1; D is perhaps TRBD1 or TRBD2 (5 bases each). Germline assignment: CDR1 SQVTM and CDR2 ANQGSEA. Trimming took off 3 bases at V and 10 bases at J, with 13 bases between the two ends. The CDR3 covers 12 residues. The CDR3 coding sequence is TGCAGCGTTGAGGGGGTCTTCAACGAGCAGTTCTTC. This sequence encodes CSVEGVFNEQFF.

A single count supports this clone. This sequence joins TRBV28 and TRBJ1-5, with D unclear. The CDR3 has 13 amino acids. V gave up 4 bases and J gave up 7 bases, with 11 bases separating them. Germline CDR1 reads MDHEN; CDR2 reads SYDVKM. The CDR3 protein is CASSSHLLQPQHF. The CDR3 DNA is TGTGCCAGCAGTTCCCATTTATTGCAGCCCCAGCATTTT.

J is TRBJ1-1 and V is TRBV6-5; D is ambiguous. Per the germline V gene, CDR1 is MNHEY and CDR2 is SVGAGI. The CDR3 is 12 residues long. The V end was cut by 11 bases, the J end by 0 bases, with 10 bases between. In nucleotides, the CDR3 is TGTGCCCACCGCAGGTTGAACACTGAAGCTTTCTTT. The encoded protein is CAHRRLNTEAFF.

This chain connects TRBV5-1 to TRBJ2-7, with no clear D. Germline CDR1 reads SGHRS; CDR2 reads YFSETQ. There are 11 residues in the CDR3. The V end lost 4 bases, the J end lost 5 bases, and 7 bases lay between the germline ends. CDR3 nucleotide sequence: TGCGCCAGCAGCGAAAGACACGAGCAGTACTTC. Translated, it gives CASSERHEQYF.